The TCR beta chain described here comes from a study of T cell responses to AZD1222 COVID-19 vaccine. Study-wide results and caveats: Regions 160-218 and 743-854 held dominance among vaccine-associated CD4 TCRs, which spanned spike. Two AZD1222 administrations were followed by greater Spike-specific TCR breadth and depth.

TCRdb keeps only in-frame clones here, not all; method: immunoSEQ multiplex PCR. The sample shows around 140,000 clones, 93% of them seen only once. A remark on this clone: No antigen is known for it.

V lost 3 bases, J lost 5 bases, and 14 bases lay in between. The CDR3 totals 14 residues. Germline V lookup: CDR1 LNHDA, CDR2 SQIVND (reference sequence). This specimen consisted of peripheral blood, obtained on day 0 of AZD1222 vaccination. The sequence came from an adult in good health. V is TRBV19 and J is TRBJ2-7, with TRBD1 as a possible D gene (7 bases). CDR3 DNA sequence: TGTGCCAGTAGTATGATGGTCAGGGGGGACGAGCAGTACTTC. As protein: CASSMMVRGDEQYF.